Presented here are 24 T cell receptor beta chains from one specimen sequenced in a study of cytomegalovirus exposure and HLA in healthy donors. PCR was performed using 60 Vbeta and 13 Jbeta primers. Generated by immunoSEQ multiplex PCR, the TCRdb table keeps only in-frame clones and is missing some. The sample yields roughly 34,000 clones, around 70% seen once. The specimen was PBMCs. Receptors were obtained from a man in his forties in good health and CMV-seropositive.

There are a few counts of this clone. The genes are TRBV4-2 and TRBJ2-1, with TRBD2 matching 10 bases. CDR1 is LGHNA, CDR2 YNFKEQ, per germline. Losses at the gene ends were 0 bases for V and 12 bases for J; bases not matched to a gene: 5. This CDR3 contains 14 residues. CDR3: CASSQDPASGRQFF. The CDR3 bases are TGTGCCAGCAGCCAAGATCCGGCTAGCGGGAGGCAGTTCTTC.

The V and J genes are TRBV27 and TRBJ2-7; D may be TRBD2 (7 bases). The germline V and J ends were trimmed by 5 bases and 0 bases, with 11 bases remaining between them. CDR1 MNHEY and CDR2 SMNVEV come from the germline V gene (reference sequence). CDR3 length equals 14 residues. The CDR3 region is CASSRGGGSYEQYF. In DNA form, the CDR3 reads TGTGCCAGCAGTCGCGGGGGCGGCTCCTACGAGCAGTACTTC.

The CDR3, as DNA: TGTGCCAGCAGGACAGGTTCAGCGACCCTCCACTTT. Amino acid sequence: CASRTGSATLHF. The V and J genes are TRBV6-1 and TRBJ1-6, with D tentatively TRBD1 (6 bases). The V gene's germline CDR1 is MNHNS and CDR2 SASEGT. The length of the CDR3 is 12 residues. V was shortened by 6 bases and J by 14 bases, with 14 bases between the two germline ends.

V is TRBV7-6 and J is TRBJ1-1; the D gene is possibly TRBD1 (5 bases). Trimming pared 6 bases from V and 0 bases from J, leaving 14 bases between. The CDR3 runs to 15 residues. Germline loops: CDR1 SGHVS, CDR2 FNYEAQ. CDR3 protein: CASSPGQGMNTEAFF. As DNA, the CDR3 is TGTGCCAGCAGTCCAGGTCAGGGTATGAACACTGAAGCTTTCTTT.

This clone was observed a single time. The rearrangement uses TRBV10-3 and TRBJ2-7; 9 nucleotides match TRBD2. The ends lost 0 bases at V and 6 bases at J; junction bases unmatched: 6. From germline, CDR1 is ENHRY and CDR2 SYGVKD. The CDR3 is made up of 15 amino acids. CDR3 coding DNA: TGTGCCATCAGTGAGTCGAGCGGGGGGCCTGGCGAGCAGTACTTC. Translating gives CAISESSGGPGEQYF.

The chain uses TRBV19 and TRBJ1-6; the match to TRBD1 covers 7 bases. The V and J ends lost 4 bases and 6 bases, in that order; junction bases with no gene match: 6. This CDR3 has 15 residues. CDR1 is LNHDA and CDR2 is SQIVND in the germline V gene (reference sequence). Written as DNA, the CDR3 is TGTGCCAGTAGTACGACAGGGATGGTTAATTCACCCCTCCACTTT. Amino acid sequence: CASSTTGMVNSPLHF.

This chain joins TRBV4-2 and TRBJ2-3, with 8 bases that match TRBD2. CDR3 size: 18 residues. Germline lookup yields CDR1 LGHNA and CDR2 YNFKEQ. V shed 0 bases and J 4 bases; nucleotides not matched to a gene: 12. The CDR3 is CASSQERGGLLDPDTQYF. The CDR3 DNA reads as TGTGCCAGCAGCCAAGAACGGGGGGGCCTTCTTGACCCAGATACGCAGTATTTT.

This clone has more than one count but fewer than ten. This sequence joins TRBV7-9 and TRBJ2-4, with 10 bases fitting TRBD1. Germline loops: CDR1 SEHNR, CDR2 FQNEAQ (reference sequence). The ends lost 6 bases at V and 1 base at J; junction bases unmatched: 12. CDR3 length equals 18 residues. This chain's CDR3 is CASRPPGTGAGAKNIQYF. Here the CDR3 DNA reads TGTGCCAGCAGACCCCCCGGGACAGGGGCCGGGGCCAAAAACATTCAGTACTTC.

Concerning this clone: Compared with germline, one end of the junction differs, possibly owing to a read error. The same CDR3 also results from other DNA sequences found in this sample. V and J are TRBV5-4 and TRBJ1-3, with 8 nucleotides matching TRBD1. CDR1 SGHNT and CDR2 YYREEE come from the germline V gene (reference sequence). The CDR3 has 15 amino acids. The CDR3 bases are TGTGCCAGCAGCATTAGACAGGGGATTGGAAACACCATATACTTT. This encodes CASSIRQGIGNTIYF.

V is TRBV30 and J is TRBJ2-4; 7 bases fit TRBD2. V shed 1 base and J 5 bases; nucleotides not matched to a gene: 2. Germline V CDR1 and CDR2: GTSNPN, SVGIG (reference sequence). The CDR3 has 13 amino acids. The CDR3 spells CAWSAGGQNIQYF. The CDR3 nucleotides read TGTGCCTGGAGTGCGGGGGGTCAAAACATTCAGTACTTC.

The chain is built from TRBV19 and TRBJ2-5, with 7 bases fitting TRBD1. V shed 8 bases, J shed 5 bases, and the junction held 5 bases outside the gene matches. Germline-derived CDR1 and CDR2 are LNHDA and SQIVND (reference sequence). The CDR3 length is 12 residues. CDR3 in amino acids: CASGTVWETQYF. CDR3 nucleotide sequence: TGTGCCAGTGGGACAGTTTGGGAGACCCAGTACTTC. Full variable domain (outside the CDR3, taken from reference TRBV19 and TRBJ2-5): DGGITQSPKYLFRKEGQNVTLSCEQNLNHDAMYWYRQDPGQGLRLIYYSQIVNDFQKGDIAEGYSVSREKKESFPLTVTSAQKNPTAFYLCASGTVWETQYFGPGTRLLVL.

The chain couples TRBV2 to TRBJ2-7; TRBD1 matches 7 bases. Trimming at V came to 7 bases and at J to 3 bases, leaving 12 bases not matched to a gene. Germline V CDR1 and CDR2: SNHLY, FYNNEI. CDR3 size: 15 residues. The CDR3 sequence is CASNPPGQAFYEQYF. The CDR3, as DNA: TGTGCCAGCAATCCCCCCGGACAGGCCTTCTACGAGCAGTACTTC.

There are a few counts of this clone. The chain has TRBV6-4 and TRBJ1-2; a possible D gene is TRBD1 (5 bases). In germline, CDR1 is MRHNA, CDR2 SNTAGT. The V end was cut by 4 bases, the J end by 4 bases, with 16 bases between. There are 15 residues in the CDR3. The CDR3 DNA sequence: TGTGCCAGCAGTGTCGAGGTCGGGGGGTCCTATGGCTACACCTTC. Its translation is CASSVEVGGSYGYTF.

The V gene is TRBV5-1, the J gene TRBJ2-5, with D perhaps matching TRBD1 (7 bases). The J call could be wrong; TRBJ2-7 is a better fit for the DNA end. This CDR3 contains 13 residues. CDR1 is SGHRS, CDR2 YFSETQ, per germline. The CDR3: CASSIQGGYEQYF. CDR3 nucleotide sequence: TGCGCCAGCAGCATTCAGGGGGGCTACGAGCAGTACTTC.

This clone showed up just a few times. The CDR3 region has the DNA TGTGCCAGCAGTTACTCTCGGGGGGACACTGAAGCTTTCTTT. Protein sequence: CASSYSRGDTEAFF. V gene TRBV6-6 combines with J gene TRBJ1-1, with D tentatively TRBD1 (5 bases). CDR1 and CDR2 from the germline V gene are MNHNY and SVGAGI (reference sequence). Trimming removed 0 bases at V and 3 bases at J, with 8 bases between. The CDR3 loop spans 14 amino acids.

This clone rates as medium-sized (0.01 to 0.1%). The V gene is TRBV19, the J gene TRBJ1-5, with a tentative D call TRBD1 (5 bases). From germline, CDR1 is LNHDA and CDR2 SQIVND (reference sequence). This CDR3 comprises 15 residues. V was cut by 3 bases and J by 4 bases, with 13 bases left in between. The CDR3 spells CASSISVGGNQPQHF. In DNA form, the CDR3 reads TGTGCCAGTAGTATCTCGGTCGGGGGTAATCAGCCCCAGCATTTT.

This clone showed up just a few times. The CDR3 DNA sequence: TGTGCCAGCAGAATTTATAGCAATCAGCCCCAGCATTTT. Translated, it gives CASRIYSNQPQHF. The chain recombines TRBV2 with TRBJ1-5; D gene ambiguous. CDR1 and CDR2 from the germline V gene are SNHLY and FYNNEI. Deletions cut 6 bases from V and 0 bases from J, with 6 bases between. This CDR3 is built from 13 residues.

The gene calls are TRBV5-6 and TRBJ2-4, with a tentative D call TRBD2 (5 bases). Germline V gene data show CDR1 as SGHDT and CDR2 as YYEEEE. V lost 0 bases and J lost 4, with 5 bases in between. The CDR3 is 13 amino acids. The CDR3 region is CASSLGTKNIQYF. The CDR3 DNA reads TGTGCCAGCAGCTTGGGGACTAAAAACATTCAGTACTTC.

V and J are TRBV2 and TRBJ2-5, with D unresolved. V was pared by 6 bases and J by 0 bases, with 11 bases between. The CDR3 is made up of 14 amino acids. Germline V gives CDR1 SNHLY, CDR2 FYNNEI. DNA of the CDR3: TGTGCCAGCAGAGCAACTGCTTACCAAGAGACCCAGTACTTC. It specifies CASRATAYQETQYF.

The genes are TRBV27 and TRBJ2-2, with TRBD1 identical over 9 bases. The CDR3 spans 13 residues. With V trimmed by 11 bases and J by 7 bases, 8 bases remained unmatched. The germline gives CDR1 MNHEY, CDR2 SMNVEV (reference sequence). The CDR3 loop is CAARDRAIGELFF. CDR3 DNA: TGTGCCGCCCGGGACAGGGCCATCGGGGAGCTGTTTTTT.

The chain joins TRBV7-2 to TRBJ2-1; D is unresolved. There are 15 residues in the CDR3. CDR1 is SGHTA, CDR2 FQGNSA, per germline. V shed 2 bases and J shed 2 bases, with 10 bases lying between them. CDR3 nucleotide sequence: TGTGCCAGCAGCTTAAGACTTTCTGCCTACAATGAGCAGTTCTTC. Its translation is CASSLRLSAYNEQFF.

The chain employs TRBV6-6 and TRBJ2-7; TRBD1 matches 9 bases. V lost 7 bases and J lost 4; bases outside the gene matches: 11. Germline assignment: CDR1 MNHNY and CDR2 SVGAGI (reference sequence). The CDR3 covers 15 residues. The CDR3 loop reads CASTPGTGLWYEQYF. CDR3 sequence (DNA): TGTGCCAGCACTCCCGGGACAGGGCTTTGGTACGAGCAGTACTTC.

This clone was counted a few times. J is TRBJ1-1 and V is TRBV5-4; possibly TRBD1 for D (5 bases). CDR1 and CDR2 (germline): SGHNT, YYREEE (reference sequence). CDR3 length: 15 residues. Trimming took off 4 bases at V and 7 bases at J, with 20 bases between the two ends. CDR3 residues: CASSQPWGGEGEAFF. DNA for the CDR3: TGTGCCAGCAGCCAACCTTGGGGGGGTGAGGGTGAAGCTTTCTTT. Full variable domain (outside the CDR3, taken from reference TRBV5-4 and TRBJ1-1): ETGVTQSPTHLIKTRGQQVTLRCSSQSGHNTVSWYQQALGQGPQFIFQYYREEENGRGNFPPRFSGLQFPNYSSELNVNALELDDSALYLCASSQPWGGEGEAFFGQGTRLTVV.

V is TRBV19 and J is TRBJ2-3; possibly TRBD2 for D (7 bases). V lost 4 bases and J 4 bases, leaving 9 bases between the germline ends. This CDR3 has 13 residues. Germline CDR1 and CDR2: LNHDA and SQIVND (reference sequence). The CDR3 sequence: CASSKGGADTQYF. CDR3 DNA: TGTGCCAGTAGTAAGGGGGGGGCAGATACGCAGTATTTT.